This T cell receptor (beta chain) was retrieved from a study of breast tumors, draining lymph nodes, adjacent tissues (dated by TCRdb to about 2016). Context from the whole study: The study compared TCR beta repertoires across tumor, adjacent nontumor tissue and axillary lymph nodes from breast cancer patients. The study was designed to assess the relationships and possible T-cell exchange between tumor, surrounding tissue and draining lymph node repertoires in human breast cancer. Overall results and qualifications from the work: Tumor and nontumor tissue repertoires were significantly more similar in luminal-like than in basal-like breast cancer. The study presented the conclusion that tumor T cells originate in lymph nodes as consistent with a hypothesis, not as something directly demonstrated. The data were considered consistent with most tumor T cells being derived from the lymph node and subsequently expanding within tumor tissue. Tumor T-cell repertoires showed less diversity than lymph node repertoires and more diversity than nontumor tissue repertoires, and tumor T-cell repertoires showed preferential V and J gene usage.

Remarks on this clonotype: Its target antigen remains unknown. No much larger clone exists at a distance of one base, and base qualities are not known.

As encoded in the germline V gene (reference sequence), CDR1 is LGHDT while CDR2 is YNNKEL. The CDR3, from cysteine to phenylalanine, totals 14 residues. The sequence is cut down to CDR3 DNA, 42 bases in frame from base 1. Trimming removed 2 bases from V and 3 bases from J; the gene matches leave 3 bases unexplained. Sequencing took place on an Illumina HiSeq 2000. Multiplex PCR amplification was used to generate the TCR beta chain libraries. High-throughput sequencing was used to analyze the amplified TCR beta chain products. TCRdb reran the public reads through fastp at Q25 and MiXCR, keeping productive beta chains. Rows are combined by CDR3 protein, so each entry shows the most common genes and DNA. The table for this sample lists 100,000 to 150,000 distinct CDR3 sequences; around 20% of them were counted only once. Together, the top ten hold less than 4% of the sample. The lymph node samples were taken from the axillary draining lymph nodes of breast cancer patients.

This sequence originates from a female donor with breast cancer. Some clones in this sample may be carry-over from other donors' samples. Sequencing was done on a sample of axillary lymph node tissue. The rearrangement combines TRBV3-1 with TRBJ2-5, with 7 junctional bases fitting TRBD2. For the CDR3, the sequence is CASSQIAGEETQYF. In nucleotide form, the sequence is TGTGCCAGCAGCCAAATTGCGGGAGAAGAGACCCAGTACTTC.